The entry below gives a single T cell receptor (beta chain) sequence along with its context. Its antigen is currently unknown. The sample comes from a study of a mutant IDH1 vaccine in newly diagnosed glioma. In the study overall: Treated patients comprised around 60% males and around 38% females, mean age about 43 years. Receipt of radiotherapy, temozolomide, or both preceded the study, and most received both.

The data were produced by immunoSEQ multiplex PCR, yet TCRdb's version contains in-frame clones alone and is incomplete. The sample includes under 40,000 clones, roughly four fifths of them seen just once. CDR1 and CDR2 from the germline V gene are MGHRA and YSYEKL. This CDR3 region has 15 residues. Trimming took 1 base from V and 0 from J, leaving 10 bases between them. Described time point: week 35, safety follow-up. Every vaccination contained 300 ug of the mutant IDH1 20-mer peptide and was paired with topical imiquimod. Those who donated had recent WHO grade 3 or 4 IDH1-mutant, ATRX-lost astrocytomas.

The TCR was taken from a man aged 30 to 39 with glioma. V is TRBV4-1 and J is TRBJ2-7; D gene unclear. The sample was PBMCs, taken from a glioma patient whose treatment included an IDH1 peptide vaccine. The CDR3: CASSQAGLPSYEQYF. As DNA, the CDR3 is TGCGCCAGCAGCCAAGCAGGTTTACCCTCCTACGAGCAGTACTTC.